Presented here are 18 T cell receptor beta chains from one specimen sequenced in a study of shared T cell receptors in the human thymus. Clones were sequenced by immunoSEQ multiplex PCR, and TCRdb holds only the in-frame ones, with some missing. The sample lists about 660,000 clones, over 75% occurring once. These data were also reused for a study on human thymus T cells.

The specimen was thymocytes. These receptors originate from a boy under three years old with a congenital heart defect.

The DNA for the CDR3 is TGCGCCAGCTTAGGGGGCGAGAGCTCTGGGGCCAACGTCCTGACTTTC. As protein: CASLGGESSGANVLTF. The chain recombines TRBV5-1 with TRBJ2-6; 7 bases align to TRBD1. Losses at the gene ends were 7 bases for V and 0 bases for J; bases not matched to a gene: 7. CDR1 SGHRS and CDR2 YFSETQ come from the germline V gene. The CDR3 extends over 16 amino acids.

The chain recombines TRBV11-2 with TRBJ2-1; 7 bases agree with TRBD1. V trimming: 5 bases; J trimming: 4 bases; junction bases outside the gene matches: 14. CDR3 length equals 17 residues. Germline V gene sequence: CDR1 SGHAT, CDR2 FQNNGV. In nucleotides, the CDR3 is TGTGCCAGCAGCCCCGGGACAGTGGGGACGGAATACAATGAGCAGTTCTTC. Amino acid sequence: CASSPGTVGTEYNEQFF.

CDR3 amino acids: CASSPGGRFYTF. DNA for the CDR3: TGTGCCAGCAGTCCTGGGGGGAGGTTCTACACCTTC. The chain employs TRBV28 and TRBJ1-2, with D possibly being TRBD1 (5 bases). V lost 5 bases and J lost 10, with 14 bases in between. CDR3 length: 12 residues. From germline, CDR1 is MDHEN and CDR2 SYDVKM.

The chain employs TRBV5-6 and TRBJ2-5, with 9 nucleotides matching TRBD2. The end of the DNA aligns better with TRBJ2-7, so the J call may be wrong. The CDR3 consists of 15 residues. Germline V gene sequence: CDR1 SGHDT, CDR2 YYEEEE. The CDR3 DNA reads TGTGCCAGCAGCCAAGCGGGAGGCCTAACCCACGAGCAGTACTTC. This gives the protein CASSQAGGLTHEQYF.

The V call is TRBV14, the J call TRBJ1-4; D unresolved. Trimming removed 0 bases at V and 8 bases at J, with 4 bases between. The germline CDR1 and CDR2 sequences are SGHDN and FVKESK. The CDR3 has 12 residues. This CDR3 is CASSQDREKLFF. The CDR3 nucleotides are TGTGCCAGCAGCCAAGATCGGGAAAAACTGTTTTTT.

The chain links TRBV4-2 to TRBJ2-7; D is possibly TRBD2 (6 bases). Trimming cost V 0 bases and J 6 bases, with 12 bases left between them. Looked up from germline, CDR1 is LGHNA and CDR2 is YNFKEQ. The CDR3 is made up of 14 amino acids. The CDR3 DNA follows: TGTGCCAGCAGCCAAGATCGGGGGACCATCGAGCAGTACTTC. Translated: CASSQDRGTIEQYF.

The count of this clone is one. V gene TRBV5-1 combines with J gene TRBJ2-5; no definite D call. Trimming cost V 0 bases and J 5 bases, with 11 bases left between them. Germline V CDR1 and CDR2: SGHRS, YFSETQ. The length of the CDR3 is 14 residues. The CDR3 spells CASSLVSGPETQYF. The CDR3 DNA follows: TGCGCCAGCAGCTTGGTTAGTGGGCCGGAGACCCAGTACTTC.

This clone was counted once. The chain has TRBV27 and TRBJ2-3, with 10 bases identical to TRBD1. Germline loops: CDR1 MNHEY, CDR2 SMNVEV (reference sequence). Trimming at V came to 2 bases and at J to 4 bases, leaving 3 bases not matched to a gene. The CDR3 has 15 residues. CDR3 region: CASSLMGQGSDTQYF. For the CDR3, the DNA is TGTGCCAGCAGTTTAATGGGACAGGGGTCAGATACGCAGTATTTT.

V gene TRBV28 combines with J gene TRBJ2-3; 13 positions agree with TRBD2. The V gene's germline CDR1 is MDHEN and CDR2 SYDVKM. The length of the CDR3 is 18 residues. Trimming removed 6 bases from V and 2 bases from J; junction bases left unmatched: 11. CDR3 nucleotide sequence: TGTGCCAGCAGGTCCCGGACTAGCGGGGGACAACCCACAGATACGCAGTATTTT. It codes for CASRSRTSGGQPTDTQYF.

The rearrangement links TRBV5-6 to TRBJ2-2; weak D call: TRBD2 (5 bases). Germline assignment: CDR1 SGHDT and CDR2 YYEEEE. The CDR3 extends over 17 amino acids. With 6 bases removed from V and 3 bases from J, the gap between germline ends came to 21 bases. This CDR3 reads CASTTGHLGSDTGELFF. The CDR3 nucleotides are TGTGCCAGCACCACGGGCCACTTAGGGAGCGACACCGGGGAGCTGTTTTTT.

CDR3 in amino acids: CASSTSGPHNEQFF. The CDR3 DNA is TGTGCCAGCAGCACTAGCGGGCCCCACAATGAGCAGTTCTTC. The chain is built from TRBV5-6 and TRBJ2-1; 9 bases line up with TRBD2. CDR1 and CDR2 (germline): SGHDT, YYEEEE. The ends lost 4 bases at V and 5 bases at J; junction bases unmatched: 4. This CDR3 has 14 residues.

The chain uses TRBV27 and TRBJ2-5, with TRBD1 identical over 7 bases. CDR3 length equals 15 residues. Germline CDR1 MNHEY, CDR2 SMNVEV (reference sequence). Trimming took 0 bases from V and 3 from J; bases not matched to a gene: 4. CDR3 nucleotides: TGTGCCAGCAGTTTATCCCCCGGGACAGAAGAGACCCAGTACTTC. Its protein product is CASSLSPGTEETQYF.

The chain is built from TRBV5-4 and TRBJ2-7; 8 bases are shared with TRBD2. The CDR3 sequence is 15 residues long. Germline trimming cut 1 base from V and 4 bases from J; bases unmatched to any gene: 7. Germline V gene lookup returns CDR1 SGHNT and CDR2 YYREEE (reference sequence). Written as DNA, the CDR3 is TGTGCCAGCAGCTTGAGGCGGGAGGCCACGTACGAGCAGTACTTC. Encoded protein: CASSLRREATYEQYF.

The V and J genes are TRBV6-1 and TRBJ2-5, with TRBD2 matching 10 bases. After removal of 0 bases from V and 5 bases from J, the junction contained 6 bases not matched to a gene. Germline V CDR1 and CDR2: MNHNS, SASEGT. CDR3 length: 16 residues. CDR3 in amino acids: CASSEAGLAGVETQYF. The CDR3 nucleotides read TGTGCCAGCAGTGAAGCCGGGCTAGCGGGAGTTGAGACCCAGTACTTC.

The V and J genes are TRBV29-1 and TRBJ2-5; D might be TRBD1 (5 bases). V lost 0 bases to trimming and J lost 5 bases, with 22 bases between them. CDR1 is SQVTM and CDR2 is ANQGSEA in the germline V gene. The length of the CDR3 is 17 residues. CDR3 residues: CSVEECNRPFHLETQYF. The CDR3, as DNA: TGCAGCGTTGAAGAATGCAACAGGCCCTTCCATCTGGAGACCCAGTACTTC.

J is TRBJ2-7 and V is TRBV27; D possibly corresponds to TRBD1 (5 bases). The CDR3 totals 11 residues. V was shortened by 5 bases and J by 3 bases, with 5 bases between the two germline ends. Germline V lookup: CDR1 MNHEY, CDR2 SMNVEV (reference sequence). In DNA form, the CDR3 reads TGTGCCAGCAGTAGGGGCTACGAGCAGTACTTC. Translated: CASSRGYEQYF.

The CDR3 is CASSYEGGDYEQYF. The CDR3 DNA follows: TGTGCCAGCAGTTACGAAGGAGGGGACTACGAGCAGTACTTC. The chain uses TRBV6-6 and TRBJ2-7; D may be TRBD2 (6 bases). The V end lost 2 bases, the J end lost 3 bases, and 11 bases lay between the germline ends. The germline gives CDR1 MNHNY, CDR2 SVGAGI (reference sequence). The CDR3 length is 14 residues.

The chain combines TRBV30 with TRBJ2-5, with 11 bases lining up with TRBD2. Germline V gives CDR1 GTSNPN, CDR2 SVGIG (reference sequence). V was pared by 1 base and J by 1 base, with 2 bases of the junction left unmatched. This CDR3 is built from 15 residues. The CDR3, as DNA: TGTGCCTGGAGTGCCGGGACTAGCGGCCAAGAGACCCAGTACTTC. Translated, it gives CAWSAGTSGQETQYF.